Listed below are T cell receptor beta chains from one sample, sequenced in a study of cytomegalovirus exposure and HLA in healthy donors. Sequenced by immunoSEQ multiplex PCR; TCRdb stores in-frame clones only, minus some. The data contain some 130,000 clones, over 90% of them singletons. The sample consisted of PBMCs. These receptors were collected from a man in his late teens or twenties in good health and CMV-seropositive. CDR3s include the opening cysteine and the closing phenylalanine or tryptophan.

V,J,length,CDR3
TRBV2,TRBJ2-7,16,CASSGGVAGGPYEQYF
TRBV7-8,TRBJ2-2,13,CASSPDQAGELFF
TRBV7-2,TRBJ2-7,14,CASSLISQPYEQYF
TRBV28,TRBJ2-7,14,CASSFSRGSYEQYF
TRBV2,TRBJ2-5,14,CATPKGLRGETQYF
TRBV6-1,TRBJ1-5,14,CASSEQTGGKPQHF
TRBV7-2,TRBJ2-1,16,CASSPHLAGGLNEQFF
TRBV9,TRBJ1-1,14,CASSRGGQNTEAFF
TRBV28,TRBJ2-1,10,CASSRNEQFF
TRBV29-1,TRBJ2-5,14,CSVEMAGRQETQYF
TRBV28,TRBJ1-1,13,CASSDRGLTEAFF
TRBV5-1,TRBJ2-7,13,CASSSGLAGVWYF
TRBV5-1,TRBJ2-2,14,CASSLAGDTGELFF
TRBV6-5,TRBJ2-1,14,CASSFGTSGNEQFF
TRBV27,TRBJ1-5,15,CASSPGQSGNQPQHF
TRBV30,TRBJ1-6,12,CAWSGTSSPLHF
TRBV19,TRBJ2-7,14,CASSIGGAEYEQYF
TRBV28,TRBJ1-1,15,CASSPFRGAHTEAFF
TRBV11-2,TRBJ1-2,13,CASSPQGNYGYTF
TRBV6-5,TRBJ1-2,16,CASSYSPETVNYGYTF
TRBV7-9,TRBJ2-1,18,CASSFFRTSGSSYNEQFF
TRBV11-2,TRBJ2-3,16,CASSGMTGGRTDTQYF
TRBV28,TRBJ2-7,14,CASSLAGPTYEQYF
TRBV5-5,TRBJ2-1,17,CASSLGTSGRGYNEQFF
TRBV7-9,TRBJ1-2,15,CASSLIGTVSYGYTF
TRBV18,TRBJ2-7,12,CASSPDSLQQYF
TRBV5-5,TRBJ2-7,14,CASSLPGGSYEQYF
TRBV7-6,TRBJ2-7,14,CASSLQGLSYEQYF
TRBV5-1,TRBJ2-1,15,CASSLAGLDYNEQFF
TRBV7-8,TRBJ1-3,18,CASSLPARSATSGNTIYF
TRBV18,TRBJ2-7,17,CASSPPYSGTGTYEQYF
TRBV28,TRBJ1-5,20,CASTPGWGQGVSDSNQPQHF
TRBV7-2,TRBJ2-5,14,CASSLAGWGETQYF
TRBV5-4,TRBJ1-2,16,CASSLNRDRAFYGYTF
TRBV27,TRBJ2-1,18,CASSPGTSETLTPNEQFF
TRBV4-1,TRBJ2-7,18,CASSQEEKGGGTEGEQYF
TRBV5-4,TRBJ2-6,16,CASSPIGDSGANVLTF
TRBV6-1,TRBJ1-4,13,CASSERTDEKLFF
TRBV23-1,TRBJ2-3,17,CASSQYLERAITDTQYF
TRBV19,TRBJ2-6,15,CASSIGQSGANVLTF
TRBV19,TRBJ1-2,14,CASSSLAPLSGYTF
TRBV27,TRBJ1-2,17,CASSLMAPSPPNYGYTF